A single sample is the source of the 28 T cell receptor beta chains below, sequenced in a study of blood T cell repertoires in COVID-19 (dated by TCRdb to 2019 to 2021). Libraries were constructed by the immunoSEQ multiplex PCR assay. TCRdb re-hosts the immuneACCESS table, in-frame sequences only. Its copies lack some clones; in the studies checked, an unresolved V gene accounts for under half of them, and the cause for the rest is not known. This sample holds 200,000 to 250,000 clones; around 83% were observed only once. Clones ranked in the top ten supply 6% to 9.5% of the sample. Sample: peripheral blood. These receptors were taken from a woman aged 50 to 60 with acute or convalescent COVID-19.

The gene calls are TRBV3-1 (or the pseudogene TRBV3-2) and TRBJ1-5; a weak D match, TRBD1 (6 bases). This CDR3 is built from 13 residues. Germline values: CDR1 LGHDT, CDR2 YNNKEL (reference sequence). The germline V and J ends were trimmed by 5 bases and 4 bases, with 9 bases remaining between them. This CDR3 reads CASSRDKNQPQHF. CDR3 DNA: TGTGCCAGCAGCAGGGACAAGAATCAGCCCCAGCATTTT.

V usage is TRBV24-1 and J usage is TRBJ2-1; 7 nucleotides line up with TRBD2. CDR3 length: 14 amino acids. Trimming took 1 base from V and 6 from J; bases not matched to a gene: 2. CDR1 KGHDR and CDR2 SFDVKD come from the germline V gene. CDR3 DNA sequence: TGTGCCACCAGTGATTTAGCGGGGTCCAATGAGCAGTTCTTC. Encoded protein: CATSDLAGSNEQFF.

The chain couples TRBV27 to TRBJ2-7, with D maybe TRBD1 (5 bases). Germline CDR1 and CDR2: MNHEY and SMNVEV (reference sequence). This CDR3 is built from 14 residues. V dropped 4 bases and J dropped 0 bases, with 10 bases sitting between them. CDR3 protein: CASSWGPLSYEQYF. For the CDR3, the DNA is TGTGCCAGCAGTTGGGGCCCCCTCTCCTACGAGCAGTACTTC.

V usage is TRBV6-1 and J usage is TRBJ2-7; 8 nucleotides align to TRBD1. The length of the CDR3 is 13 residues. CDR1 is MNHNS and CDR2 is SASEGT in the germline V gene. V shed 3 bases and J 6 bases; nucleotides not matched to a gene: 4. CDR3 DNA sequence: TGTGCCAGCAGTGAGGAAACAGGGGGCGAGCAGTACTTC. It codes for CASSEETGGEQYF.

The chain carries TRBV27 and TRBJ2-1; 15 nucleotides align to TRBD2. The CDR3 consists of 17 residues. The germline V gene encodes CDR1 MNHEY and CDR2 SMNVEV (reference sequence). V was pared by 6 bases and J by 8 bases, with 11 bases of the junction left unmatched. CDR3 amino acids: CASSRTGLAGGHDEQFF. CDR3 nucleotide sequence: TGTGCCAGCAGCCGAACGGGACTAGCGGGGGGCCACGATGAGCAGTTCTTC.

The sample holds one count of this clone. The chain uses TRBV3-1 (or the pseudogene TRBV3-2) and TRBJ1-1; no clear D gene. The V end was cut by 1 base, the J end by 6 bases, with 12 bases between. The CDR3 runs to 14 residues. Germline loops: CDR1 LGHDT, CDR2 YNNKEL (reference sequence). CDR3 DNA: TGTGCCAGCAGCCAAGGGTTCTCCTCGGCTGAAGCTTTCTTT. Its translation: CASSQGFSSAEAFF.

The genes are TRBV5-4 and TRBJ2-3; 7 bases agree with TRBD2. The germline V gene encodes CDR1 SGHNT and CDR2 YYREEE (reference sequence). The CDR3 is 14 amino acids. V lost 0 bases, J lost 4 bases, and 2 bases stayed unmatched. Here the CDR3 DNA reads TGTGCCAGCAGCTTGGGACTAGCAGCAGATACGCAGTATTTT. Residues: CASSLGLAADTQYF.

The chain is built from TRBV10-2 and TRBJ2-2; 8 nucleotides line up with TRBD1. Germline values: CDR1 WSHSY, CDR2 SAAADI. The CDR3 spans 13 residues. V lost 3 bases, J lost 8 bases, and 2 bases stayed unmatched. CDR3: CASSDRGRGELFF. CDR3 DNA sequence: TGCGCCAGCAGTGACAGGGGGCGGGGGGAGCTGTTTTTT.

The chain links TRBV15 to TRBJ2-5; maybe TRBD2 (5 bases). The V and J ends lost 0 bases and 2 bases respectively, with 10 bases between them. Germline CDR1 is LNHNV and CDR2 is YYDKDF (reference sequence). This CDR3 has 15 amino acids. The CDR3 DNA reads as TGTGCCACCAGCAGAGATTCGGAGGAACAAGAGACCCAGTACTTC. It codes for CATSRDSEEQETQYF.

The V gene is TRBV4-1, the J gene TRBJ2-1; 9 nucleotides line up with TRBD2. The CDR3 sequence is 18 residues long. J was trimmed by 7 bases and V by 1 base; bases with no gene match: 14. Per germline, CDR1 MGHRA and CDR2 YSYEKL. The chain's CDR3 is CASSQAIIAGARGNEQFF. The CDR3 DNA reads as TGCGCCAGCAGCCAAGCCATCATAGCGGGAGCCCGGGGGAATGAGCAGTTCTTC.

The chain links TRBV6-6 to TRBJ1-2; weak D call: TRBD1 (6 bases). The germline CDR1 and CDR2 sequences are MNHNY and SVGAGI (reference sequence). V was cut by 6 bases and J by 7 bases, with 24 bases left in between. The CDR3 runs 16 residues. The CDR3 is CASSQDRFLRRLGYTF. In DNA, the CDR3 is TGTGCCAGCAGCCAAGACAGGTTCCTCCGCCGCCTTGGCTACACCTTC.

In DNA form, the CDR3 reads TGTGCCAGCAGTTTATGGGACAGGGAATATCAGCCCCAGCATTTT. Translating it yields CASSLWDREYQPQHF. The J gene is TRBJ1-5, the V gene TRBV28; the match to TRBD1 covers 8 bases. The length of the CDR3 is 15 residues. Germline CDR1 MDHEN, CDR2 SYDVKM. V shed 0 bases, J shed 5 bases, and the junction held 3 bases outside the gene matches.

The rearrangement joins TRBV15 to TRBJ2-1; perhaps TRBD2 as D (5 bases). Germline CDR1 LNHNV, CDR2 YYDKDF (reference sequence). This CDR3 is built from 16 residues. The germline V and J ends were trimmed by 0 bases and 6 bases, with 15 bases remaining between them. The CDR3 DNA follows: TGTGCCACCAGCAGAGATCTGGGAGAGTGGGGCAATGAGCAGTTCTTC. Translation: CATSRDLGEWGNEQFF.

V usage is TRBV5-8 and J usage is TRBJ2-1, with D unresolved. With 2 bases removed from V and 4 bases from J, the gap between germline ends came to 7 bases. The CDR3 is made up of 13 amino acids. Germline-derived CDR1 and CDR2 are SGHTS and YDEGEE. The CDR3 sequence is CASSLRRYNEQFF. The DNA of the CDR3 is TGTGCCAGCAGCTTACGGCGGTACAATGAGCAGTTCTTC.

This clone appeared a few times. The chain employs TRBV18 and TRBJ1-3, with D unclear. The germline V and J ends were trimmed by 1 base and 0 bases, with 7 bases remaining between them. The CDR3 is 15 residues long. Per germline, CDR1 KGHSH and CDR2 LQKENI. The CDR3 bases are TGTGCCAGCTCACCACTCACAGCCTCTGGAAACACCATATATTTT. It translates to CASSPLTASGNTIYF.

The rearrangement links TRBV10-3 to TRBJ2-7; D is possibly TRBD1 (6 bases). Trimming pared 3 bases from V and 2 bases from J, leaving 11 bases between. The CDR3 covers 14 residues. CDR1 ENHRY and CDR2 SYGVKD come from the germline V gene. CDR3 in DNA: TGTGCCATCAGTGACTCAGGGGAAACCTACGAGCAGTACTTC. It encodes CAISDSGETYEQYF.

The chain carries TRBV5-1 and TRBJ1-4, with D maybe TRBD1 (6 bases). V was trimmed by 3 bases and J by 7 bases, leaving 19 bases between them. This CDR3 is 16 amino acids long. The germline CDR1 and CDR2 sequences are SGHRS and YFSETQ. CDR3 DNA sequence: TGCGCCAGCAGCTCGGTATTCTCAGGGGAAGCTGAAAAACTGTTTTTT. Translating it yields CASSSVFSGEAEKLFF.

A note on this clone: A read error may account for a junction end that differs from germline. V is TRBV6-5 and J is TRBJ2-1; maybe TRBD2 (6 bases). Germline-derived CDR1 and CDR2 are MNHEY and SVGAGI. The CDR3 is 12 amino acids. This CDR3 is CASKTDYTEQFF. The CDR3 DNA is TGTGCCAGTAAGACGGACTACACTGAGCAGTTCTTC.

The V and J genes are TRBV28 and TRBJ2-2; D possibly corresponds to TRBD2 (5 bases). Germline V gives CDR1 MDHEN, CDR2 SYDVKM. The CDR3 contains 13 residues. CDR3 nucleotides: TGTGCAACCTCCCGGGGGAACACCGGGGAGCTGTTTTTT. Encoded protein: CATSRGNTGELFF.

The chain employs TRBV27 and TRBJ2-7; the match to TRBD1 covers 7 bases. Per the germline V gene, CDR1 is MNHEY and CDR2 is SMNVEV (reference sequence). Losses at the gene ends were 2 bases for V and 3 bases for J; bases not matched to a gene: 10. This CDR3 contains 16 residues. CDR3 bases: TGTGCCAGCAGTTTAAAGCCACCGGGACAGTTCTACGAGCAGTACTTC. Encoded protein: CASSLKPPGQFYEQYF.

This chain joins TRBV29-1 and TRBJ2-2; D perhaps matches TRBD1 (5 bases). Trimming removed 4 bases at V and 1 base at J, with 10 bases between. Per the germline V gene, CDR1 is SQVTM and CDR2 is ANQGSEA. The CDR3 covers 14 residues. The CDR3 nucleotides read TGCAGCGTTGCAATCACAGGGAACACCGGGGAGCTGTTTTTT. Protein sequence: CSVAITGNTGELFF.

This clone came up once. The rearrangement links TRBV4-1 to TRBJ2-5, with 8 bases matching TRBD1. Germline CDR1 and CDR2: MGHRA and YSYEKL. With 3 bases clipped from V and 1 base from J, the junction kept 7 bases outside the gene matches. This CDR3 has 16 residues. The CDR3: CASSQARDRRQETQYF. The CDR3 nucleotides read TGCGCCAGCAGCCAGGCCCGGGACAGGCGCCAAGAGACCCAGTACTTC.

This clone was detected only once. Other DNA sequences within the sample encode an identical CDR3. The chain is built from TRBV29-1 and TRBJ1-5, with 11 bases lining up with TRBD1. V lost 6 bases, J lost 5 bases, and 3 bases stayed unmatched. The CDR3 consists of 13 residues. CDR1 is SQVTM and CDR2 is ANQGSEA in the germline V gene. Here the CDR3 reads CSVGDRGDQPQHF. The CDR3 bases are TGCAGCGTCGGGGACAGGGGGGATCAGCCCCAGCATTTT. Full variable domain (rest looked up from reference TRBV29-1 and TRBJ1-5): SAVISQKPSRDICQRGTSLTIQCQVDSQVTMMFWYRQQPGQSLTLIATANQGSEATYESGFVIDKFPISRPNLTFSTLTVSNMSPEDSSIYLCSVGDRGDQPQHFGDGTRLSIL.

The CDR3 loop is CASSQLGQANYSPLHF. The CDR3 region has the DNA TGTGCCAGCAGCCAACTGGGACAGGCCAATTATTCACCCCTCCACTTT. The V gene is TRBV5-5, the J gene TRBJ1-6, with 8 nucleotides matching TRBD1. The CDR3 extends over 16 amino acids. The V segment lost 4 bases and the J segment 8 bases; nucleotides outside the gene matches: 11. Germline V CDR1 and CDR2: SGHKS, YYEKEE (reference sequence). Combining the CDR3 with reference TRBV5-5 and TRBJ1-6 gives the whole variable domain DAGVTQSPTHLIKTRGQQVTLRCSPISGHKSVSWYQQVLGQGPQFIFQYYEKEERGRGNFPDRFSARQFPNYSSELNVNALLLGDSALYLCASSQLGQANYSPLHFGNGTRLTVT.

V gene TRBV7-3 combines with J gene TRBJ2-2; D is uncertain. Germline CDR1 SGHTA, CDR2 FQGTGA. V lost 2 bases and J 0 bases, leaving 7 bases between the germline ends. This CDR3 spans 15 amino acids. CDR3 nucleotide sequence: TGTGCCAGCAGCTTAGGCCTCGCGAACACCGGGGAGCTGTTTTTT. Translation gives CASSLGLANTGELFF.

This clone was detected a few times. The chain joins TRBV27 to TRBJ1-5; a weak D match, TRBD1 (5 bases). Trimming removed 3 bases from V and 7 bases from J, with 10 bases in between. Germline V CDR1 and CDR2: MNHEY, SMNVEV (reference sequence). The CDR3 extends over 13 amino acids. The CDR3 DNA sequence: TGTGCCAGCAGTTTGACTGGGGCCCAGCCCCAGCATTTT. The encoded protein is CASSLTGAQPQHF.

The V gene is TRBV7-2, the J gene TRBJ1-5, with TRBD1 identical over 9 bases. The CDR3 is made up of 16 amino acids. The V segment lost 7 bases and the J segment 4 bases; nucleotides outside the gene matches: 11. Germline lookup yields CDR1 SGHTA and CDR2 FQGNSA. Written as DNA, the CDR3 is TGTGCCAGCACCCACGATGGGACAGGGCGGAATCAGCCCCAGCATTTT. Amino acids: CASTHDGTGRNQPQHF.

DNA for the CDR3: TGTGCCAGCAGCTTAGCAGGGGCAAACACAGATACGCAGTATTTT. Translation: CASSLAGANTDTQYF. This chain connects TRBV7-2 to TRBJ2-3, with D possibly being TRBD1 (5 bases). The CDR3 extends over 15 amino acids. The V gene lost 0 bases and the J gene lost 2 bases, with 9 bases spanning the gap. Germline CDR1 reads SGHTA; CDR2 reads FQGNSA.